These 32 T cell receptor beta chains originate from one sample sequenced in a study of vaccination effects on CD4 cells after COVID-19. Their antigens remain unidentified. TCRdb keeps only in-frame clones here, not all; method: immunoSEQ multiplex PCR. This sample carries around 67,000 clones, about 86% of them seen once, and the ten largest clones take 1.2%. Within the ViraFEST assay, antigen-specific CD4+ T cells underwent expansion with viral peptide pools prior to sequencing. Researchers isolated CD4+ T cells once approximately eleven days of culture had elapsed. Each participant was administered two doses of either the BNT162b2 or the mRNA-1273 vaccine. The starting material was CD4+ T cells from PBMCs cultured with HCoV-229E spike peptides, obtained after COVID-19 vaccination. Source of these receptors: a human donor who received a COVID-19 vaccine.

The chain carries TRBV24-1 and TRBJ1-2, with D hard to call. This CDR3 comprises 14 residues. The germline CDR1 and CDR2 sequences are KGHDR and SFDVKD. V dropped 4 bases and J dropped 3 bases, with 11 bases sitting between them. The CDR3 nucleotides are TGTGCCACCAGTGAGGACTGGCGGGACTATGGCTACACCTTC. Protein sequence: CATSEDWRDYGYTF.

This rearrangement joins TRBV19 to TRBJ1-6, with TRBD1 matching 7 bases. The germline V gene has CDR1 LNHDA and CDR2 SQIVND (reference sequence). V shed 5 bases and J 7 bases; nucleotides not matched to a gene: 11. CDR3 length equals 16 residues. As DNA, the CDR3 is TGTGCCAGTAGTCGTACCGGGACAGCGATAAATTCACCCCTCCACTTT. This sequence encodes CASSRTGTAINSPLHF.

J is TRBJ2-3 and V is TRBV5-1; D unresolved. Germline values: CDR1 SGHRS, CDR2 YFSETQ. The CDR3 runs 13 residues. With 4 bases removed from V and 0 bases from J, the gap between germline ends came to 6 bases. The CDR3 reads CASSGSSTDTQYF. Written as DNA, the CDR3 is TGCGCCAGCAGCGGCTCTAGCACAGATACGCAGTATTTT.

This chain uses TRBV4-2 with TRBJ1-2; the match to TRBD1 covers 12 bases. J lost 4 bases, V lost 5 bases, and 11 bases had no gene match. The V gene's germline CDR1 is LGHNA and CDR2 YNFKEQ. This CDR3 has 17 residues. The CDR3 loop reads CASSAGTGGQGGYGYTF. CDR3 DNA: TGTGCCAGCAGCGCCGGGACAGGGGGCCAGGGGGGCTATGGCTACACCTTC.

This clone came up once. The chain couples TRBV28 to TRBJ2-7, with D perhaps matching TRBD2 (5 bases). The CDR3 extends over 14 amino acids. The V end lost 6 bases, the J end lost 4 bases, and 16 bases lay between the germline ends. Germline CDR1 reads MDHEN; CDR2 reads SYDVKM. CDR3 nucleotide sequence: TGTGCCAGCAGCATCGCAGGAGGACTGTACGAGCAGTACGTC. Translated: CASSIAGGLYEQYV.

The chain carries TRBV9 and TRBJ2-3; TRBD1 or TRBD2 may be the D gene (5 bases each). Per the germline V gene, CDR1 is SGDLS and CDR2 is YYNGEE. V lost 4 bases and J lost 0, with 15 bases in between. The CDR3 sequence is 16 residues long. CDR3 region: CASSQSGTPSTDTQYF. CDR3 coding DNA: TGTGCCAGCAGCCAGTCGGGGACCCCTAGCACAGATACGCAGTATTTT.

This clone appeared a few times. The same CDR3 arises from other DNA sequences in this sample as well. The CDR3 bases are TGTGCCAGCAGTGAGCGAGGGGAAAAACTGTTTTTT. Amino acids: CASSERGEKLFF. The V and J genes are TRBV6-1 and TRBJ1-4, with D hard to call. V lost 3 bases, J lost 8 bases, and 7 bases lay in between. The CDR3 consists of 12 residues. Germline lookup yields CDR1 MNHNS and CDR2 SASEGT.

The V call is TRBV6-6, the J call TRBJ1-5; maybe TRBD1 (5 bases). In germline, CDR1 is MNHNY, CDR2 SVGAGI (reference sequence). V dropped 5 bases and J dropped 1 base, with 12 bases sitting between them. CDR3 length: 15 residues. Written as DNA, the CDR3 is TGTGCCAGCAGTCTAGCGGGGGGAAGCAATCAGCCCCAGCATTTT. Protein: CASSLAGGSNQPQHF.

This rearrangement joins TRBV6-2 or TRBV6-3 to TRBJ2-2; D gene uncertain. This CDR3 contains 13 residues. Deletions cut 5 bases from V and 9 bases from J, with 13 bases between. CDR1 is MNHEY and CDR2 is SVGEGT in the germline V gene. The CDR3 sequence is CASSGPVGRELFF. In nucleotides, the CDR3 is TGTGCCAGCAGTGGCCCGGTGGGAAGGGAGCTGTTTTTT.

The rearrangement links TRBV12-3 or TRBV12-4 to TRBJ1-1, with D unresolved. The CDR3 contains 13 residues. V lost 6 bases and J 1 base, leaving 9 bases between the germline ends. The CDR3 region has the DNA TGTGCCAGCAGCCCCTCCGCGAACACTGAAGCTTTCTTT. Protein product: CASSPSANTEAFF.

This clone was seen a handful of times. The CDR3 nucleotides are TGTGCCAGCAGGGACAGCTCCTACAATGAGCAGTTCTTC. Its translation: CASRDSSYNEQFF. V gene TRBV2 combines with J gene TRBJ2-1, with D possibly matching TRBD1 (6 bases). This CDR3 has 13 residues. Trimming left V 6 bases short and J 0 bases short, with 6 bases between. CDR1 and CDR2 from the germline V gene are SNHLY and FYNNEI. Full variable domain (remainder filled in from reference TRBV2 and TRBJ2-1): EPEVTQTPSHQVTQMGQEVILRCVPISNHLYFYWYRQILGQKVEFLVSFYNNEISEKSEIFDDQFSVERPDGSNFTLKIRSTKLEDSAMYFCASRDSSYNEQFFGPGTRLTVL.

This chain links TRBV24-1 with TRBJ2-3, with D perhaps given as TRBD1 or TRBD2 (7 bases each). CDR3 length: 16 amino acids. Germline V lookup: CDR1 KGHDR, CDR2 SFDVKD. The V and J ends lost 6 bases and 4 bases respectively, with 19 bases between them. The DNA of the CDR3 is TGTGCCACCAGTATCACCTATGGGAGGGGGCCAGATACGCAGTATTTT. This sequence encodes CATSITYGRGPDTQYF.

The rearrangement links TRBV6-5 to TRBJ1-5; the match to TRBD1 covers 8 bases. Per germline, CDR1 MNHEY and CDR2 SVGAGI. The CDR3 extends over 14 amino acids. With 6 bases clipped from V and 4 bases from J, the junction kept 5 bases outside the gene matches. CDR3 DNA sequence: TGTGCCAGCAGCGGGACAGGAGGTAATCAGCCCCAGCATTTT. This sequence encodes CASSGTGGNQPQHF.

CDR3 coding DNA: TGTGCCAGCAGCCAACTTCCATTAGGGACAGAGCCGGCCAGGAACTACGAGCAGTACGTC. Translated: CASSQLPLGTEPARNYEQYV. The chain combines TRBV14 with TRBJ2-7; 7 bases agree with TRBD1. From germline, CDR1 is SGHDN and CDR2 FVKESK. The CDR3 has 20 amino acids. The V and J ends lost 2 bases and 3 bases, in that order; junction bases with no gene match: 22.

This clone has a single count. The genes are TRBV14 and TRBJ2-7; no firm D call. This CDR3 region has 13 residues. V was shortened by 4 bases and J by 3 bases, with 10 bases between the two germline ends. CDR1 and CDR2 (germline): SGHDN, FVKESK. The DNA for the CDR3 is TGTGCCAGCAGCCTAGCCTCGTACTACGAGCAGTACGTC. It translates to CASSLASYYEQYV.

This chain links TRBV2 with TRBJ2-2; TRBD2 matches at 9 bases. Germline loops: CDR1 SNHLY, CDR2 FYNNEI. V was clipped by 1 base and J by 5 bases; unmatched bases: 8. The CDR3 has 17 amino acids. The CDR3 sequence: CASSEGRLAGTTGELFF. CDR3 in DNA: TGTGCCAGCAGTGAAGGGAGGCTAGCGGGGACGACCGGGGAGCTGTTTTTT.

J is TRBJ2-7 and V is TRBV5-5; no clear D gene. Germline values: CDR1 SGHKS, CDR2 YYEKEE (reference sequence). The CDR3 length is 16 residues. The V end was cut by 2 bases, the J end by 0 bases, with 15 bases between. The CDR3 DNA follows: TGTGCCAGCAGCTTAACCCCAGCAGGAAGCTCCTACGAGCAGTACGTC. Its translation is CASSLTPAGSSYEQYV.

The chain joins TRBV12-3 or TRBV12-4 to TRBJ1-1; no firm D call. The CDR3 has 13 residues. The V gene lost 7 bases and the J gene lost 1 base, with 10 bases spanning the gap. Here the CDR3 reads CASKFSGNTEAFF. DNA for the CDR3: TGTGCCAGCAAATTCTCAGGGAACACTGAAGCTTTCTTT.

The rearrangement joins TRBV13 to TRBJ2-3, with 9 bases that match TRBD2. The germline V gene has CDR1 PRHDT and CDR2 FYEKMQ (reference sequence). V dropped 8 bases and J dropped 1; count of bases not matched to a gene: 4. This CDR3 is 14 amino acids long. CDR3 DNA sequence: TGTGCCAGCTTGGAGCGGGGGGGCACAGATACGCAGTATTTT. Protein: CASLERGGTDTQYF.

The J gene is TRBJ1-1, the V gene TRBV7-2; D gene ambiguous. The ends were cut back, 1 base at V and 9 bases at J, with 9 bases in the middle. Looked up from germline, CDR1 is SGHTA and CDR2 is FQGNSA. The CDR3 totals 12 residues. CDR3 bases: TGTGCCAGCAGCTTAGTAGCCATGAAAGCTTTCTTT. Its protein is CASSLVAMKAFF.

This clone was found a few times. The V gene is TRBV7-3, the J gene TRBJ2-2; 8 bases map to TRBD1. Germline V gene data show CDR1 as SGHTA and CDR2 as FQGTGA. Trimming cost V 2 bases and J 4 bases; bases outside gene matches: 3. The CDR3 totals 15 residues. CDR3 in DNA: TGTGCCAGCAGCTTACAGGGGGCGGTCACCGGGGAGCTGTTTTTT. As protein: CASSLQGAVTGELFF.

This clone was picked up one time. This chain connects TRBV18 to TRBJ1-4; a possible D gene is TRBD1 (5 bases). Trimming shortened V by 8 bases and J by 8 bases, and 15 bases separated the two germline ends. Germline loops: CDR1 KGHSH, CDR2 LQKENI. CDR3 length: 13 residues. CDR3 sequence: CASQAGQTEKLFF. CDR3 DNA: TGTGCCAGCCAGGCGGGGCAGACCGAAAAACTGTTTTTT.

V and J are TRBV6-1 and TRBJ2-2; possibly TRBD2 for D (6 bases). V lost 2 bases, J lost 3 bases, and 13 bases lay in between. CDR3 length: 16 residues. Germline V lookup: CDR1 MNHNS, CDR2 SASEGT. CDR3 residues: CASSELETSYTGELFF. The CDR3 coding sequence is TGTGCCAGCAGTGAACTGGAGACTAGTTACACCGGGGAGCTGTTTTTT.

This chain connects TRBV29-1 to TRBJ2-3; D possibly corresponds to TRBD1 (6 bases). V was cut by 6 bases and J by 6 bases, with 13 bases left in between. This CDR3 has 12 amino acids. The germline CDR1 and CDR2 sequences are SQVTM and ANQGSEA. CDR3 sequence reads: CSVNRDLDTQYF. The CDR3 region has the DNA TGCAGCGTCAACAGGGACCTCGATACGCAGTATTTT.

As DNA, the CDR3 is TGTGCCAGCAGTCTAGCGGGGGTTTACAATGAGCAGTTCTTC. Translated, it gives CASSLAGVYNEQFF. The genes are TRBV6-2 or TRBV6-3 and TRBJ2-1; 10 positions agree with TRBD2. The CDR3 has 14 residues. Germline CDR1 and CDR2: MNHEY and SVGEGT. Germline trimming cut 5 bases from V and 4 bases from J; bases unmatched to any gene: 2.

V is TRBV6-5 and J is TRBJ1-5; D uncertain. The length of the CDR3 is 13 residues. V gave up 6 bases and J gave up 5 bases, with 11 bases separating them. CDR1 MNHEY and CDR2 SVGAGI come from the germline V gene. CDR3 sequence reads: CASRAAEDQPQHF. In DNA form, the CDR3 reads TGTGCCAGCAGGGCGGCGGAGGATCAGCCCCAGCATTTT.

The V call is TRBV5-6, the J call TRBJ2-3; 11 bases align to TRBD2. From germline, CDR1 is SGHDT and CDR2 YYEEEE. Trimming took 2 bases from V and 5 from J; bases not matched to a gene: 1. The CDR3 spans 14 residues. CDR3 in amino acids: CASSFTSGGDTQYF. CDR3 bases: TGTGCCAGCAGCTTCACTAGCGGGGGAGATACGCAGTATTTT.

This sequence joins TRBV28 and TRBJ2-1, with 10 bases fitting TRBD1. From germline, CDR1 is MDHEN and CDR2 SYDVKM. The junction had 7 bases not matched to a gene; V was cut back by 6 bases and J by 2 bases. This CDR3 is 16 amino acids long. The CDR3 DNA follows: TGTGCCAGCAGATTGACAGGGGGCCCCCCCTACAATGAGCAGTTCTTC. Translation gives CASRLTGGPPYNEQFF. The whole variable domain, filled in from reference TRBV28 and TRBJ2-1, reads DVKVTQSSRYLVKRTGEKVFLECVQDMDHENMFWYRQDPGLGLRLIYFSYDVKMKEKGDIPEGYSVSREKKERFSLILESASTNQTSMYLCASRLTGGPPYNEQFFGPGTRLTVL.

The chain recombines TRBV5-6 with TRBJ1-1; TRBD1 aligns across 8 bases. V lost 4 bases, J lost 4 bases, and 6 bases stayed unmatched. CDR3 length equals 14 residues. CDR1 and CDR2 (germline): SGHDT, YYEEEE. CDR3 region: CASSLDRVGTEAFF. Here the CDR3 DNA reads TGTGCCAGCAGCCTGGACAGGGTAGGCACTGAAGCTTTCTTT.

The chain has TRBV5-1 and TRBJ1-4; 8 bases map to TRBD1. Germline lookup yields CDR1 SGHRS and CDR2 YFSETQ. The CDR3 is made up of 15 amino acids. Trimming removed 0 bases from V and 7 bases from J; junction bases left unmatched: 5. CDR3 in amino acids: CASSLDGTGGEKLFF. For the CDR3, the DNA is TGCGCCAGCAGCTTGGACGGGACAGGCGGTGAAAAACTGTTTTTT.

The CDR3 is CASSLLFSSNTEAFF. In DNA, the CDR3 is TGTGCCAGCAGCTTGTTATTTTCCTCGAACACTGAAGCTTTCTTT. The chain couples TRBV5-4 to TRBJ1-1; D gene unclear. This CDR3 contains 15 residues. Germline CDR1 reads SGHNT; CDR2 reads YYREEE (reference sequence). Trimming left V 1 base short and J 1 base short, with 11 bases between.

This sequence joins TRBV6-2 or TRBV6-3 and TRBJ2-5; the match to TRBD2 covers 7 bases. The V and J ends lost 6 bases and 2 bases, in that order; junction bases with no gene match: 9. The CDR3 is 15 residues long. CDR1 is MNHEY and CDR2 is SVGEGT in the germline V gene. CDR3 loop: CASSTPQGGQETQYF. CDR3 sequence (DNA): TGTGCCAGCAGCACCCCCCAGGGAGGGCAAGAGACCCAGTACTTC.